The T cell receptor (beta chain) under discussion was sequenced for a study of T cells in localized non-small cell lung cancer. Study-wide points: There was higher T cell clonality in uninvolved adjacent lung than in tumor, and it was highest there.

With respect to this clone: The antigen is unknown.

Method: immunoSEQ multiplex PCR; TCRdb's copy keeps in-frame clones and lacks some. The sample includes roughly 30,000 clones, around 81% of them seen just once. This clonotype was sampled from a man aged 40-75 years with stage III lung adenocarcinoma. Sample: peripheral blood mononuclear cells, taken before any cancer treatment.

In DNA, the CDR3 is TGTGCCAGCAGCGTCGGGACTAGCGGCTTCAATGAGCAGTTCTTC. Protein sequence: CASSVGTSGFNEQFF. The chain joins TRBV9 to TRBJ2-1; 11 bases are a match to TRBD2. The CDR3 extends over 15 amino acids. V lost 2 bases to trimming and J lost 6 bases; unmatched junction nucleotides: 4. Per the germline V gene, CDR1 is SGDLS and CDR2 is YYNGEE.